The next 18 T cell receptor beta chains were all read from a single sample in a study of T cell responses to AZD1222 COVID-19 vaccine. The method was immunoSEQ multiplex PCR; TCRdb's version includes in-frame clones alone and lacks a portion of them. In the table there are around 130,000 clones, about 93% of which are singletons. The input for sequencing was peripheral blood, taken 28 days after the second AZD1222 dose. The receptors here all came from an adult who received the AZD1222 COVID-19 vaccine.

The rearrangement links TRBV6-5 to TRBJ2-3; possible D gene TRBD2, 6 bases. CDR1 is MNHEY and CDR2 is SVGAGI in the germline V gene. The CDR3 length is 13 residues. Trimming took off 6 bases at V and 5 bases at J, with 12 bases between the two ends. CDR3 loop: CASRLGEVDTQYF. DNA of the CDR3: TGTGCCAGCAGACTGGGGGAGGTAGATACGCAGTATTTT.

This chain joins TRBV11-2 and TRBJ1-1, with a possible D match to TRBD1 (6 bases). Trimming removed 6 bases from V and 4 bases from J, with 12 bases in between. This CDR3 is built from 13 residues. Germline assignment: CDR1 SGHAT and CDR2 FQNNGV. CDR3 amino acids: CASRYTGSTEAFF. The CDR3 DNA is TGTGCCAGCAGATATACAGGGTCCACTGAAGCTTTCTTT.

This clone appeared a single time. The chain has TRBV7-6 and TRBJ2-1; tentatively, D is TRBD2 (5 bases). V lost 5 bases, J lost 0 bases, and 11 bases lay in between. The CDR3 is 15 amino acids. In germline, CDR1 is SGHVS, CDR2 FNYEAQ. For the CDR3, the DNA is TGTGCCAGCAGCGAAGCGGTAAGCTCCTACAATGAGCAGTTCTTC. This encodes CASSEAVSSYNEQFF.

This clone was recorded only once. The V and J genes are TRBV10-3 and TRBJ2-3, with D unclear. Germline V gene data show CDR1 as ENHRY and CDR2 as SYGVKD. The V gene lost 0 bases and the J gene lost 6 bases, with 16 bases spanning the gap. The CDR3 length is 16 residues. The CDR3 sequence is CAISESGSLPADTQYF. The CDR3 region has the DNA TGTGCCATCAGTGAGTCGGGTAGCCTGCCGGCGGATACGCAGTATTTT.

The chain couples TRBV9 to TRBJ2-1, with TRBD2 matching over 10 bases. CDR1 and CDR2 (germline): SGDLS, YYNGEE. The CDR3 covers 15 residues. The ends lost 2 bases at V and 9 bases at J; junction bases unmatched: 8. The CDR3 DNA reads TGTGCCAGCAGCGTGCGAGCGGGGGGGCAAGTTGAGCAGTTCTTC. Translated, it gives CASSVRAGGQVEQFF.

The CDR3 loop is CASRSGAFEKLFF. CDR3 sequence (DNA): TGTGCCAGCAGATCCGGGGCCTTTGAAAAACTGTTTTTT. The V gene is TRBV2, the J gene TRBJ1-4; possible D gene TRBD1, 5 bases. The V gene's germline CDR1 is SNHLY and CDR2 FYNNEI. The CDR3 contains 13 residues. Trimming pared 6 bases from V and 7 bases from J, leaving 12 bases between.

The genes are TRBV4-1 and TRBJ2-3; D is uncertain. This CDR3 region has 16 residues. The germline V gene encodes CDR1 MGHRA and CDR2 YSYEKL. V was trimmed by 0 bases and J by 0 bases, leaving 10 bases between them. DNA of the CDR3: TGCGCCAGCAGCCAAGATTCGGCGTCTAGCACAGATACGCAGTATTTT. Translating it yields CASSQDSASSTDTQYF.

The gene calls are TRBV11-1 and TRBJ2-5; D gene uncertain. This CDR3 is built from 14 residues. Germline assignment: CDR1 SGHAT and CDR2 FQDESV (reference sequence). V lost 5 bases and J 4 bases, leaving 14 bases between the germline ends. The CDR3 is CASSLTPSVETQYF. In DNA form, the CDR3 reads TGTGCCAGCAGCCTAACCCCTTCGGTAGAGACCCAGTACTTC.

V usage is TRBV14 and J usage is TRBJ1-1; 7 bases fit TRBD1. This CDR3 region has 15 residues. The V gene's germline CDR1 is SGHDN and CDR2 FVKESK. The V segment lost 2 bases and the J segment 0 bases; nucleotides outside the gene matches: 3. The CDR3 spells CASSQRQGLNTEAFF. For the CDR3, the DNA is TGTGCCAGCAGCCAAAGACAGGGATTGAACACTGAAGCTTTCTTT.

The chain uses TRBV7-9 and TRBJ2-7; 11 nucleotides align to TRBD2. Germline CDR1 SEHNR, CDR2 FQNEAQ (reference sequence). Trimming took 2 bases from V and 3 from J; bases not matched to a gene: 6. The CDR3 contains 16 residues. CDR3 protein: CASSLPGGLAVYEQYF. In nucleotides, the CDR3 is TGTGCCAGCAGCTTACCGGGGGGACTAGCGGTCTACGAGCAGTACTTC.

The chain uses TRBV7-8 and TRBJ2-3, with 7 bases matching TRBD2. V trimming: 9 bases; J trimming: 2 bases; junction bases outside the gene matches: 11. The CDR3 loop spans 15 amino acids. CDR1 is SGHVS and CDR2 is FQNEAQ in the germline V gene. The CDR3 region is CASVVEAGFTDTQYF. The CDR3 DNA is TGTGCCAGTGTGGTTGAAGCGGGATTCACAGATACGCAGTATTTT. Using reference TRBV7-8 and TRBJ2-3 for the parts outside the CDR3, the full variable domain is GAGVSQSPRYKVAKRGQDVALRCDPISGHVSLFWYQQALGQGPEFLTYFQNEAQLDKSGLPSDRFFAERPEGSVSTLKIQRTQQEDSAVYLCASVVEAGFTDTQYFGPGTRLTVL.

The rearrangement links TRBV29-1 to TRBJ1-2; tentative D call: TRBD1 (5 bases). CDR3 length: 14 residues. Germline CDR1 SQVTM, CDR2 ANQGSEA. V lost 8 bases to trimming and J lost 3 bases, with 19 bases between them. The CDR3 bases are TGCAGCACCGAGGGTGGGGCCGGGGACTATGGCTACACCTTC. Translation gives CSTEGGAGDYGYTF.

About this clone itself: One end of the junction varies from germline; a read error may be responsible. This chain connects TRBV2 to TRBJ1-5; no clear D. Germline loops: CDR1 SNHLY, CDR2 FYNNEI. The CDR3 extends over 13 amino acids. The CDR3 nucleotides are TGTGCCTGCAGGAGGGATAGCAATCAGCCCCAGCATTTT. Protein sequence: CACRRDSNQPQHF.

The V gene is TRBV29-1, the J gene TRBJ1-2; D gene ambiguous. Germline lookup yields CDR1 SQVTM and CDR2 ANQGSEA. CDR3 length equals 12 residues. Trimming cost V 5 bases and J 4 bases, with 11 bases left between them. In nucleotides, the CDR3 is TGCAGCGTTCCCCGAATGGGCTATGGCTACACCTTC. Translation gives CSVPRMGYGYTF.

The rearrangement joins TRBV27 to TRBJ2-1; TRBD2 matches at 11 bases. V lost 3 bases, J lost 10 bases, and 8 bases stayed unmatched. This CDR3 has 15 residues. Germline V CDR1 and CDR2: MNHEY, SMNVEV (reference sequence). This CDR3 reads CASSFAVAGGLEQFF. CDR3 nucleotide sequence: TGTGCCAGCAGTTTTGCTGTAGCGGGGGGGCTGGAGCAGTTCTTC.

The DNA for the CDR3 is TGTGCCAGCAGCTGGTCTAGCGGGGCCTACAATGAGCAGTTCTTC. Its translation is CASSWSSGAYNEQFF. V and J are TRBV7-3 and TRBJ2-1; 9 bases agree with TRBD2. CDR1 and CDR2 (germline): SGHTA, FQGTGA. Trimming took 4 bases from V and 2 from J; bases not matched to a gene: 3. The CDR3 consists of 15 residues.

The chain is built from TRBV29-1 and TRBJ2-5, with 7 positions matching TRBD1. The CDR3 is 12 amino acids. V was clipped by 4 bases and J by 9 bases; unmatched bases: 8. Looked up from germline, CDR1 is SQVTM and CDR2 is ANQGSEA. The CDR3 nucleotides read TGCAGCGTTGTGTCTAGCCAGGGGGCCCAGTACTTC. It is translated as CSVVSSQGAQYF.

V and J are TRBV11-2 and TRBJ1-2; 8 bases agree with TRBD1. There are 15 residues in the CDR3. The trim removed 5 bases at V and 4 bases at J, leaving 9 bases unmatched. Germline assignment: CDR1 SGHAT and CDR2 FQNNGV. Here the CDR3 reads CASSPVPGQVYGYTF. CDR3 bases: TGTGCCAGCAGCCCAGTCCCGGGACAGGTCTATGGCTACACCTTC.